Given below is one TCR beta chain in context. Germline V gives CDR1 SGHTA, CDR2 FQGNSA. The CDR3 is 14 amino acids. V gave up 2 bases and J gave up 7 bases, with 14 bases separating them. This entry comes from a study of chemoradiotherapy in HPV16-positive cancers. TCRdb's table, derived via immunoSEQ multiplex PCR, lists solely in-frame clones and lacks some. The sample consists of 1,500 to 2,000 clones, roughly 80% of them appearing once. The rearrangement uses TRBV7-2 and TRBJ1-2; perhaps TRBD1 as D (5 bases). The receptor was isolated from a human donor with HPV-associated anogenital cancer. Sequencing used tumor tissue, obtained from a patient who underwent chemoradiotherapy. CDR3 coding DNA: TGTGCCAGCAGCTTATTGGGCAGGGATGGTGGCTACACCTTC. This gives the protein CASSLLGRDGGYTF.